This T cell receptor (beta chain) was found in a study of T cell changes during pregnancy in multiple sclerosis. The J segment lost 0 bases and the V segment lost 4 bases, leaving 9 bases of the junction unmatched. There are 17 residues in the CDR3. The germline V gene has CDR1 PRHDT and CDR2 FYEKMQ (reference sequence). Sequencing used immunoSEQ multiplex PCR; TCRdb keeps in-frame clones, though not all of them. The sample contains under 80,000 clones, 85% to 95% of which appear only once. This receptor was identified in a female donor with multiple sclerosis, enrolled in a pregnancy study. This rearrangement joins TRBV13 to TRBJ2-3; 8 bases agree with TRBD2. Sequencing used peripheral blood, obtained before pregnancy. The CDR3 region is CASSSRGSGDSTDTQYF. The CDR3 DNA reads as TGTGCCAGCAGCTCCAGAGGTAGCGGGGATAGCACAGATACGCAGTATTTT.